The source of this T cell receptor beta chain is a study of cytomegalovirus exposure and HLA in healthy donors. Some clones are missing from TCRdb's copy, which holds only in-frame ones; the method was immunoSEQ multiplex PCR. In the table there are 200,000 to 300,000 clones, around 91% of which are singletons. The germline V gene encodes CDR1 SEHNR and CDR2 FQNEAQ (reference sequence). There are 13 residues in the CDR3. The germline V and J ends were trimmed by 3 bases and 3 bases, with 9 bases remaining between them. Study observations and caveats: Associated with cytomegalovirus, according to the listing, were around 160 TCR beta chains. According to a subsequent analysis, TCR clusters identified in the first cohort showed a tendency to co-occur across the roughly 120 validation repertoires. Through in vitro validation, three CMV-associated chains were shown to be specific for CMV antigens.

Note on this clone: The antigen is undetermined.

V is TRBV7-9 and J is TRBJ2-7; D is unclear. The sequencing sample was made of PBMCs. This sequence originates from a woman aged 25 to 39 in good health and CMV-seronegative. In nucleotides, the CDR3 is TGTGCCAGCAGCTTCTCGCGGAACTACGAGCAGTACTTC. This translates into CASSFSRNYEQYF.